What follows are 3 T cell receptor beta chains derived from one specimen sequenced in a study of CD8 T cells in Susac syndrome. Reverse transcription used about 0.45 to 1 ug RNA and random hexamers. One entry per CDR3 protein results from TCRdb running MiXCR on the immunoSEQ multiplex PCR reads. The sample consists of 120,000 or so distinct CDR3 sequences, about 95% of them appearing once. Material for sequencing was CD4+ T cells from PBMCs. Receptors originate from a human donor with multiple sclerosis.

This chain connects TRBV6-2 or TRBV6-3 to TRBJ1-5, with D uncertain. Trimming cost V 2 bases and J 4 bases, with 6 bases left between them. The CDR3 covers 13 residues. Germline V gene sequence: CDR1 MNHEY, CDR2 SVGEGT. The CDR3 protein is CASSYRGNQPQHF. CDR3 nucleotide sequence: TGTGCCAGCAGTTACCGGGGTAATCAGCCCCAGCATTTT.

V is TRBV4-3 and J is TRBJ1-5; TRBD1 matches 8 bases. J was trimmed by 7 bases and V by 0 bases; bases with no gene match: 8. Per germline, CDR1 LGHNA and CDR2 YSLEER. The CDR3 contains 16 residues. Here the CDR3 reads CASSQDRGQGDQPQHF. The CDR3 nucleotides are TGCGCCAGCAGCCAAGATAGAGGACAGGGAGACCAGCCCCAGCATTTT.

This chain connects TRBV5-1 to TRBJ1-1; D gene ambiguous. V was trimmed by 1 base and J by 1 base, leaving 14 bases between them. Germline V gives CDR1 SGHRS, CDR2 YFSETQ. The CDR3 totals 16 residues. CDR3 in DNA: TGCGCCAGCAGCTTGCATGTCGACCTACAGAACACTGAAGCTTTCTTT. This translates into CASSLHVDLQNTEAFF.